A selection of T cell receptor beta chains follows, all from one sample in a study of T cell responses to AZD1222 COVID-19 vaccine. Libraries were prepared by immunoSEQ multiplex PCR; TCRdb keeps only in-frame clonotypes and omits some of them. The sample has about 130,000 clones, around 90% seen once. Here the sequenced sample was peripheral blood, taken on day 0 of AZD1222 vaccination. The receptor set was obtained from an adult in good health. The CDR3 runs from the conserved cysteine through the conserved F or W. The D gene is left open where the match is weak. A clone size is listed for some rows: how often the clone was seen (once, few, many), or a class if it is expanded.

v_call: TRBV5-8
j_call: TRBJ1-3
d_call: NA
clone_size: NA
cdr3_aa: CASTPSGRGNTIYF
cdr3_nt: TGTGCCAGCACCCCCTCGGGGAGGGGAAACACCATATATTTT

v_call: TRBV10-3
j_call: TRBJ1-2
d_call: NA
clone_size: NA
cdr3_aa: CAISESGASSGYTF
cdr3_nt: TGTGCCATCAGTGAGTCGGGGGCATCGTCTGGCTACACCTTC

v_call: TRBV18
j_call: TRBJ1-2
d_call: NA
clone_size: NA
cdr3_aa: CASSPTAVNYGYTF
cdr3_nt: TGTGCCAGCTCACCAACCGCAGTTAACTATGGCTACACCTTC

v_call: TRBV24-1
j_call: TRBJ1-5
d_call: TRBD1
clone_size: NA
cdr3_aa: CATSDGTGNQPQHF
cdr3_nt: TGTGCCACCAGTGACGGGACAGGGAATCAGCCCCAGCATTTT

v_call: TRBV24-1
j_call: TRBJ1-2
d_call: NA
clone_size: NA
cdr3_aa: CATSPSYGYTF
cdr3_nt: TGTGCCACCAGTCCCTCTTATGGCTACACCTTC

v_call: TRBV7-6
j_call: TRBJ2-2
d_call: TRBD2
clone_size: NA
cdr3_aa: CASSAELAARNTGELFF
cdr3_nt: TGTGCCAGCAGCGCAGAGCTAGCGGCCCGAAACACCGGGGAGCTGTTTTTT

v_call: TRBV11-2
j_call: TRBJ2-7
d_call: NA
clone_size: NA
cdr3_aa: CASSSYQIENYEQYF
cdr3_nt: TGTGCCAGCAGCTCTTACCAGATAGAGAACTACGAGCAGTACTTC

v_call: TRBV6-2/TRBV6-3
j_call: TRBJ2-7
d_call: NA
clone_size: NA
cdr3_aa: CASSYSKGGLSYEQYF
cdr3_nt: TGTGCCAGCAGTTACTCGAAGGGGGGGCTCTCCTACGAGCAGTACTTC

v_call: TRBV11-3
j_call: TRBJ2-3
d_call: NA
clone_size: NA
cdr3_aa: CASSLDPSTDTQYF
cdr3_nt: TGTGCCAGCAGCTTAGATCCCTCCACAGATACGCAGTATTTT

v_call: TRBV9
j_call: TRBJ2-1
d_call: NA
clone_size: once
cdr3_aa: CASSAGGFYNEQFF
cdr3_nt: TGTGCCAGCAGCGCTGGAGGGTTTTACAATGAGCAGTTCTTC

v_call: TRBV7-6
j_call: TRBJ2-3
d_call: TRBD2
clone_size: NA
cdr3_aa: CASSRRAGGYSSTDTQYF
cdr3_nt: TGTGCCAGCAGCCGCAGGGCGGGAGGCTACTCTAGCACAGATACGCAGTATTTT

v_call: TRBV3-1/TRBV3-2
j_call: TRBJ1-2
d_call: NA
clone_size: NA
cdr3_aa: CASSQDVGVGYTF
cdr3_nt: TGTGCCAGCAGCCAAGATGTGGGAGTTGGCTACACCTTC

v_call: TRBV5-1
j_call: TRBJ1-1
d_call: NA
clone_size: NA
cdr3_aa: CASSLLQRGRGAEAFF
cdr3_nt: TGCGCCAGCAGCTTGCTGCAGAGGGGGAGGGGCGCTGAAGCTTTCTTT

v_call: TRBV9
j_call: TRBJ2-3
d_call: NA
clone_size: NA
cdr3_aa: CASSVAIASTDTQYF
cdr3_nt: TGTGCCAGCAGCGTAGCTATAGCGAGCACAGATACGCAGTATTTT

v_call: TRBV28
j_call: TRBJ2-3
d_call: NA
clone_size: NA
cdr3_aa: CASSSRRSVADTQYF
cdr3_nt: TGTGCCAGCAGTTCCAGACGCTCAGTGGCAGATACGCAGTATTTT

v_call: TRBV25-1
j_call: TRBJ1-6
d_call: NA
clone_size: NA
cdr3_aa: CASVAGLQNSPLHF
cdr3_nt: TGTGCCAGTGTAGCGGGACTGCAAAATTCACCCCTCCACTTT

v_call: TRBV30
j_call: TRBJ2-7
d_call: TRBD1
clone_size: NA
cdr3_aa: CAWSVHPPRDRPTYEQYF
cdr3_nt: TGTGCCTGGAGTGTACACCCCCCACGGGACAGGCCAACCTACGAGCAGTACTTC

v_call: TRBV27
j_call: TRBJ2-7
d_call: NA
clone_size: few
cdr3_aa: CASSRRVPLYEQYF
cdr3_nt: TGTGCCAGCAGTCGAAGGGTTCCCCTTTACGAGCAGTACTTC

v_call: TRBV29-1
j_call: TRBJ1-2
d_call: TRBD1
clone_size: NA
cdr3_aa: CSTGTGGNWDYGYTF
cdr3_nt: TGCAGCACCGGGACAGGGGGCAATTGGGACTATGGCTACACCTTC

v_call: TRBV28
j_call: TRBJ1-4
d_call: TRBD1
clone_size: NA
cdr3_aa: CASSLGQGYEKLFF
cdr3_nt: TGTGCCAGCAGTTTGGGACAGGGTTATGAAAAACTGTTTTTT

v_call: TRBV30
j_call: TRBJ1-2
d_call: TRBD1
clone_size: NA
cdr3_aa: CAWSPRDSPHHTF
cdr3_nt: TGTGCCTGGTCTCCCCGGGACAGTCCACACCACACCTTC

v_call: TRBV7-9
j_call: TRBJ2-7
d_call: TRBD2
clone_size: NA
cdr3_aa: CASSLGLGGSGGYEQYF
cdr3_nt: TGTGCCAGCAGCTTAGGCCTTGGGGGTAGCGGGGGCTACGAGCAGTACTTC

v_call: TRBV5-1
j_call: TRBJ1-3
d_call: NA
clone_size: NA
cdr3_aa: CASSLSRGTGNTIYF
cdr3_nt: TGCGCCAGCAGCTTGTCCAGGGGAACTGGAAACACCATATATTTT

v_call: TRBV4-1
j_call: TRBJ2-3
d_call: NA
clone_size: NA
cdr3_aa: CASSQGVGDTQYF
cdr3_nt: TGCGCCAGCAGCCAAGGGGTGGGGGATACGCAGTATTTT

v_call: TRBV19
j_call: TRBJ2-1
d_call: TRBD2
clone_size: NA
cdr3_aa: CASSIELAGYNEQFF
cdr3_nt: TGTGCCAGTAGTATTGAACTAGCGGGATACAATGAGCAGTTCTTC

v_call: TRBV20-1
j_call: TRBJ1-2
d_call: NA
clone_size: NA
cdr3_aa: CSASQGPAYGYTF
cdr3_nt: TGCAGTGCTAGTCAGGGTCCGGCCTATGGCTACACCTTC

v_call: TRBV5-1
j_call: TRBJ1-2
d_call: TRBD1
clone_size: NA
cdr3_aa: CASSPSGQGEIYGYTF
cdr3_nt: TGCGCCAGCAGCCCAAGCGGACAGGGGGAGATCTATGGCTACACCTTC

v_call: TRBV7-2
j_call: TRBJ2-2
d_call: NA
clone_size: NA
cdr3_aa: CASSLWGHTNTGELFF
cdr3_nt: TGTGCCAGCAGCTTATGGGGACACACGAACACCGGGGAGCTGTTTTTT

v_call: TRBV19
j_call: TRBJ1-2
d_call: NA
clone_size: NA
cdr3_aa: CASSIRDYGYTF
cdr3_nt: TGTGCCAGTAGTATAAGGGACTATGGCTACACCTTC

v_call: TRBV6-1
j_call: TRBJ2-4
d_call: TRBD2
clone_size: NA
cdr3_aa: CASSEGGRRENIQYF
cdr3_nt: TGTGCCAGCAGTGAAGGCGGGAGAAGGGAAAACATTCAGTACTTC

v_call: TRBV28
j_call: TRBJ1-5
d_call: NA
clone_size: NA
cdr3_aa: CASSPDSSNQPQHF
cdr3_nt: TGTGCCAGCAGTCCCGACAGTTCTAATCAGCCCCAGCATTTT

v_call: TRBV5-1
j_call: TRBJ2-1
d_call: NA
clone_size: NA
cdr3_aa: CASSLVVGGEQFF
cdr3_nt: TGCGCCAGCAGCTTGGTCGTAGGGGGTGAGCAGTTCTTC

v_call: TRBV14
j_call: TRBJ1-2
d_call: NA
clone_size: NA
cdr3_aa: CASSQDLAVNGYTF
cdr3_nt: TGTGCCAGCAGCCAAGATCTGGCAGTTAATGGCTACACCTTC

v_call: TRBV6-5
j_call: TRBJ2-5
d_call: TRBD1
clone_size: NA
cdr3_aa: CASRRTGQETQYF
cdr3_nt: TGTGCCAGCAGACGGACAGGGCAAGAGACCCAGTACTTC

v_call: TRBV7-3
j_call: TRBJ1-1
d_call: NA
clone_size: NA
cdr3_aa: CASSRLGTGNTEAFF
cdr3_nt: TGTGCCAGCAGCCGACTAGGGACGGGGAACACTGAAGCTTTCTTT

v_call: TRBV18
j_call: TRBJ2-7
d_call: NA
clone_size: NA
cdr3_aa: CASSPLMDSYEQYF
cdr3_nt: TGTGCCAGCTCACCGCTAATGGACTCTTACGAGCAGTACTTC

v_call: TRBV7-2
j_call: TRBJ2-3
d_call: TRBD2
clone_size: once
cdr3_aa: CASSLIGLAEGKGTQYF
cdr3_nt: TGTGCCAGCAGCTTAATCGGACTAGCGGAAGGTAAAGGTACGCAGTATTTT

v_call: TRBV28
j_call: TRBJ1-1
d_call: TRBD1
clone_size: NA
cdr3_aa: CASSLLRQGGMNTEAFF
cdr3_nt: TGTGCCAGCAGTTTACTCCGACAGGGGGGAATGAACACTGAAGCTTTCTTT

v_call: TRBV19
j_call: TRBJ1-2
d_call: NA
clone_size: NA
cdr3_aa: CASSIRFSNYGYTF
cdr3_nt: TGTGCCAGTAGTATTCGGTTCTCTAACTATGGCTACACCTTC

v_call: TRBV2
j_call: TRBJ2-3
d_call: TRBD2
clone_size: NA
cdr3_aa: CASRPLSGGTDTQYF
cdr3_nt: TGTGCCAGCAGGCCTCTTTCGGGGGGAACAGATACGCAGTATTTT

v_call: TRBV27
j_call: TRBJ2-1
d_call: NA
clone_size: NA
cdr3_aa: CASSLSDSSGYNEQFF
cdr3_nt: TGTGCCAGCAGTTTATCGGACAGTTCGGGCTACAATGAGCAGTTCTTC

v_call: TRBV27
j_call: TRBJ2-1
d_call: TRBD1
clone_size: NA
cdr3_aa: CASRTGAGRMYAEQFF
cdr3_nt: TGTGCCAGCAGGACAGGGGCCGGGAGAATGTACGCTGAGCAGTTCTTC

v_call: TRBV21-1
j_call: TRBJ2-7
d_call: NA
clone_size: NA
cdr3_aa: CASSPGTGIYEQYF
cdr3_nt: TGTGCCAGCAGCCCTGGGACAGGGATCTACGAGCAGTACTTC

v_call: TRBV24-1
j_call: TRBJ1-1
d_call: NA
clone_size: NA
cdr3_aa: CATSDPDGNTEAFF
cdr3_nt: TGTGCCACCAGTGACCCGGACGGGAACACTGAAGCTTTCTTT

v_call: TRBV6-5
j_call: TRBJ2-7
d_call: NA
clone_size: NA
cdr3_aa: CASSYTGIGNEQYF
cdr3_nt: TGTGCCAGCAGTTACACCGGAATAGGGAACGAGCAGTACTTC

v_call: TRBV24-1
j_call: TRBJ2-3
d_call: TRBD1
clone_size: NA
cdr3_aa: CATSDTTGSVSTDTQYF
cdr3_nt: TGTGCCACCAGTGATACGACAGGGTCTGTAAGCACAGATACGCAGTATTTT

v_call: TRBV28
j_call: TRBJ1-1
d_call: TRBD1
clone_size: NA
cdr3_aa: CASRAWTGQVVEAFF
cdr3_nt: TGTGCCAGCAGGGCCTGGACAGGGCAGGTTGTTGAAGCTTTCTTT

v_call: TRBV5-1
j_call: TRBJ2-3
d_call: NA
clone_size: NA
cdr3_aa: CASKWAGANTDTQYF
cdr3_nt: TGCGCCAGCAAGTGGGCAGGGGCCAACACAGATACGCAGTATTTT

v_call: TRBV7-9
j_call: TRBJ1-2
d_call: NA
clone_size: NA
cdr3_aa: CASSSEYGYTF
cdr3_nt: TGTGCCAGCAGCTCAGAGTATGGCTACACCTTC

v_call: TRBV9
j_call: TRBJ2-7
d_call: NA
clone_size: NA
cdr3_aa: CASSVENRGGEQYF
cdr3_nt: TGTGCCAGCAGCGTAGAAAACAGGGGGGGCGAGCAGTACTTC

v_call: TRBV19
j_call: TRBJ2-3
d_call: TRBD2
clone_size: few
cdr3_aa: CASSTGAGADTQYF
cdr3_nt: TGTGCCAGTAGTACCGGAGCGGGAGCAGATACGCAGTATTTT

v_call: TRBV27
j_call: TRBJ1-6
d_call: NA
clone_size: once
cdr3_aa: CASSFFGGNSPLHF
cdr3_nt: TGTGCCAGCAGTTTTTTCGGGGGGAATTCACCCCTCCACTTT